Here is one T cell receptor (beta chain) with its context. This CDR3 comprises 15 residues. V shed 3 bases and J 7 bases; nucleotides not matched to a gene: 2. CDR1 and CDR2 (germline): LNHDA, SQIVND (reference sequence). The data originate from a study of sequential checkpoint blockade in melanoma. Study-level background: Patients were randomized 1:1 to nivolumab-then-ipilimumab or ipilimumab-then-nivolumab first-line. Maintenance nivolumab came after either treatment sequence.

Produced via immunoSEQ multiplex PCR; TCRdb's table is partial and in-frame only. The data show some 13,000 clones, with around 79% seen just once and under 75% held by the top ten. Treatment meaning: randomized to nivolumab then ipilimumab (arm A) or the reverse (arm B). None of the patients previously received DNA-damaging chemotherapy. PBMC sorting kept live CD3+CD8+ cells without CD19 or CD56. The starting material was CD8+ T cells sorted from blood (inferred from file names), obtained from a patient given nivolumab and ipilimumab in sequence. This sequence joins TRBV19 and TRBJ2-1, with TRBD2 matching 14 bases. This TCR was sampled from a human donor with melanoma. As DNA, the CDR3 is TGTGCCAGTAGTATCGGGACTAGCGGGAGTAATGAGCAGTTCTTC. Translated, it gives CASSIGTSGSNEQFF.